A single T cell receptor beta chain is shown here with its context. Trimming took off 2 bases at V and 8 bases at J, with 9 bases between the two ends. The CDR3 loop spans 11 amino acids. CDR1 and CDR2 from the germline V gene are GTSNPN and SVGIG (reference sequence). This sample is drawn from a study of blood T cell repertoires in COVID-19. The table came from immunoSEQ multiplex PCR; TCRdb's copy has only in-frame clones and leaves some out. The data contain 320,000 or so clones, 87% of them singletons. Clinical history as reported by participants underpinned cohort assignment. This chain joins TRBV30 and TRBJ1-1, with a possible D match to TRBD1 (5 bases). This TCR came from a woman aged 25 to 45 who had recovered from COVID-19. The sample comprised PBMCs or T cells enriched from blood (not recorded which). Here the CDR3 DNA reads TGTGCCTGGAGTTTGGGGCCCGAAGCTTTCTTT. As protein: CAWSLGPEAFF.